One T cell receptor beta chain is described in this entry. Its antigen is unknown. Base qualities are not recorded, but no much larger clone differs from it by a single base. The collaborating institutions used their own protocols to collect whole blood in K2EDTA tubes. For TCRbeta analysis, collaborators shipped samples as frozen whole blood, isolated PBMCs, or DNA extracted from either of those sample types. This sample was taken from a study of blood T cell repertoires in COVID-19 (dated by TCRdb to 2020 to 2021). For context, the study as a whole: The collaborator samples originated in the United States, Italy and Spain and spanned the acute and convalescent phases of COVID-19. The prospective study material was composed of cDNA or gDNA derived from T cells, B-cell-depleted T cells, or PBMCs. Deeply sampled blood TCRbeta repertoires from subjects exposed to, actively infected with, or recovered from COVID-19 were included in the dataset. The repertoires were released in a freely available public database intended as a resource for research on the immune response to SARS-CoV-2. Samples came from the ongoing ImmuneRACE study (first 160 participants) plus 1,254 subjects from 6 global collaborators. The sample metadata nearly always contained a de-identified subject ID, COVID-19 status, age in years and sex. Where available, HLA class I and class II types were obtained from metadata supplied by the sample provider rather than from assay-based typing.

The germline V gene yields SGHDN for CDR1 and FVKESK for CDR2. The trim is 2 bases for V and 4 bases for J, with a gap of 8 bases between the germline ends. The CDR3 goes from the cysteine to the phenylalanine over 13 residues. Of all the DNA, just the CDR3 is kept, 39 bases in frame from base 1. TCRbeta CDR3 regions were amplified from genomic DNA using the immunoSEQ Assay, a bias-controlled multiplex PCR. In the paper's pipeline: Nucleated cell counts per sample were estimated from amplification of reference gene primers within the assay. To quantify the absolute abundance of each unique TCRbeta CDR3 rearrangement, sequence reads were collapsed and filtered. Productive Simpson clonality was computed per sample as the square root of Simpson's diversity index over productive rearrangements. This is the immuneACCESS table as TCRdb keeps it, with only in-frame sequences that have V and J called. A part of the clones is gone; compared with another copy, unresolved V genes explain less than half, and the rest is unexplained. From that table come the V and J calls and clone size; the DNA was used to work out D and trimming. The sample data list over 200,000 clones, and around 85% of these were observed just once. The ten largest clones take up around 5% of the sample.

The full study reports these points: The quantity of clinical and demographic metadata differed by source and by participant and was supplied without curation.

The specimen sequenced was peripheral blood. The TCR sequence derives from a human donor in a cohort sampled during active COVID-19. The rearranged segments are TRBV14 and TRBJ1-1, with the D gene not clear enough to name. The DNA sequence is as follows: TGTGCCAGCAGCCAATCCCTGGCCACTGAAGCTTTCTTT. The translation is CASSQSLATEAFF.